This T cell receptor beta chain was retrieved from a study of cytomegalovirus exposure and HLA in healthy donors. Whole-study context: The use of the same platform for the approximately 110 validation repertoires and the 666 first-cohort repertoires was reported by a later analysis. Findings and caveats of the study: The listing of roughly 160 TCR beta chains classed them as cytomegalovirus-associated.

This clone was observed a few times. Its antigen is currently unknown. Separation from the approximately 690-subject first cohort characterized the roughly 120-subject validation cohort, to which the donors belonged. TCRdb's table, derived via immunoSEQ multiplex PCR, lists solely in-frame clones and lacks some. This table has 90,000 to 150,000 clones, roughly 90% appearing once. CDR1 and CDR2 (germline): LNHDA, SQIVND (reference sequence). The CDR3 extends over 14 amino acids. V shed 6 bases, J shed 9 bases, and the junction held 5 bases outside the gene matches. The chain uses TRBV19 and TRBJ1-6; 10 bases map to TRBD1. The sample comprised PBMCs. The sequence was obtained from a woman under 30 in good health and CMV-seropositive. CDR3 amino acids: CASRPGQGLSPLHF. The CDR3 bases are TGTGCCAGTAGGCCGGGACAGGGGCTTTCACCCCTCCACTTT.